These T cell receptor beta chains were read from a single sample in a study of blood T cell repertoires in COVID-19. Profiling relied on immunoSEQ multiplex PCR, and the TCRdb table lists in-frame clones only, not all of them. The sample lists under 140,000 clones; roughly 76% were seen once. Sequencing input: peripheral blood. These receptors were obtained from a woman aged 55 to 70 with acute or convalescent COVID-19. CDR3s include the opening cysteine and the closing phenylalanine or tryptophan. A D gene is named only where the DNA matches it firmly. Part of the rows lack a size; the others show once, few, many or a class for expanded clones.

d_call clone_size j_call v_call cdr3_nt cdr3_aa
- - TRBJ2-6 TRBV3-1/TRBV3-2 TGTGCCAGCACCCCCAGTTCTGGGGCCAACGTCCTGACTTTC CASTPSSGANVLTF
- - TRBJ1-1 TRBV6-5 TGTGCCAGCAGTTACCAGGCAGGGACTGAAGCTTTCTTT CASSYQAGTEAFF
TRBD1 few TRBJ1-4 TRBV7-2 TGTGCCAGCAGCTTGACAGGGCCCACTAATGAAAAACTGTTTTTT CASSLTGPTNEKLFF
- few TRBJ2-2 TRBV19 TGTGCCAGTAGTATAAAGGAGTCCAGAAACACCGGGGAGCTGTTTTTT CASSIKESRNTGELFF
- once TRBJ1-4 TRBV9 TGTGCCAGCAGCGTGTCACAGGGCCTTCGCACTAATGAAAAACTGTTTTTT CASSVSQGLRTNEKLFF
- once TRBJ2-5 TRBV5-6 TGTGCCAGCAGCGCCCGAACCACTGTAGAGACCCAGTACTTC CASSARTTVETQYF
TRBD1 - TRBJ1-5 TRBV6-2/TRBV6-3 TGTGCCAGCAGCTCCGGGACAGACAATCAGCCCCAGCATTTT CASSSGTDNQPQHF
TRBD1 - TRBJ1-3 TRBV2 TGTGCCAGCAGCCCTCAGGGGGCTGGAAACACCATATATTTT CASSPQGAGNTIYF
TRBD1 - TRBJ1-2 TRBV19 TGTGCCAGTAGTACGAAGACAGGGCTCAACTATGGCTACACCTTC CASSTKTGLNYGYTF
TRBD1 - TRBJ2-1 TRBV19 TGTGCCAGTAGTCTACAAGCCGGGGACAGGGCGTTCTTC CASSLQAGDRAFF
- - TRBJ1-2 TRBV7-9 TGTGCCAGCAGCTTAGCGTTGCAGATGGAGTATGGCTACACCTTC CASSLALQMEYGYTF
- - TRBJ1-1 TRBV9 TGTGCCAGCAGCTCTTCCCTCCCTGGGCGGAACACTGAAGCTTTCTTT CASSSSLPGRNTEAFF
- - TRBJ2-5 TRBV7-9 TGTGCCAGCAGCCGACGTGACAGTCACCAAGAGACCCAGTACTTC CASSRRDSHQETQYF
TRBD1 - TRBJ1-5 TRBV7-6 TGTGCCAGCAGCCCATATCGGGCGGGACAGGGGGGACATCAGCCCCAGCATTTT CASSPYRAGQGGHQPQHF
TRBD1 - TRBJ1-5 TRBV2 TGTGCCAGCAGGCCACAGGGGGGACCTAGTAGCAATCAGCCCCAGCATTTT CASRPQGGPSSNQPQHF
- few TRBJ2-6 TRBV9 TGTGCCAGCAGTTATCCTTCTGGGGCCAACGTCCTGACTTTC CASSYPSGANVLTF
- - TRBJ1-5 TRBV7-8 TGTGCCAGCAGCTTAGCCTCACGGGGCAATCAGCCCCAGCATTTT CASSLASRGNQPQHF
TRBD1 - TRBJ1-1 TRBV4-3 TGCGCCAGCAGCCAAGATTACGGGACAGGGGGGCTTGGTGAAGCTTTCTTT CASSQDYGTGGLGEAFF
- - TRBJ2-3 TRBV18 TGTGCCAGCTCACCACGACTAGAAACGCAGTATTTT CASSPRLETQYF
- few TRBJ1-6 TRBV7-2 TGTGCCAGCTTAGGGGGGGCGGGGGCTGGGGCACCCCTCCACTTT CASLGGAGAGAPLHF
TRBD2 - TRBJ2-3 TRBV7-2 TGTGCCAGCAGGCCAGCGGGGGGAGATACGCAGTATTTT CASRPAGGDTQYF
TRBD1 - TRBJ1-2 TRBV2 TGTGCCACTTCCCGGGACAGGGTATCCTACACCTTC CATSRDRVSYTF
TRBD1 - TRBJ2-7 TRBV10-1 TGCGCCAGCAGTCCGAGGACAGGGACCTACGAGCAGTACTTC CASSPRTGTYEQYF
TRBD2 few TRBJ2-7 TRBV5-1 TGCGCCAGCAGCCGTTCTAGCGGGGGGGCGTCATCCTACGAGCAGTACTTC CASSRSSGGASSYEQYF
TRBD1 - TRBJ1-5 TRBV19 TGTGCCAGTTCGACAGGGGGGGGAGTCAGCCCCCAGCATTTT CASSTGGGVSPQHF
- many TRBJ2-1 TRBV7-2 TGTGCCAGCAGCTTTACGTCGGGGAGGGAGCAGTTCTTC CASSFTSGREQFF
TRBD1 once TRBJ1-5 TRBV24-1 TGTGCCACCAGTGAACAAGGACAGGGGTCCCAGCATTTT CATSEQGQGSQHF
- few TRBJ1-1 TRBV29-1 TGCAGCGTTGTTCGAGGAGCGGTCGTTCCAGAAGCTTTCTTT CSVVRGAVVPEAFF
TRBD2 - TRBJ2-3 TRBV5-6 TGTGCCAGCAGCTTGCTAGCGGGGTCTAAAGATACGCAGTATTTT CASSLLAGSKDTQYF
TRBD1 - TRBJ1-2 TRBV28 TGTGCCAGCAACACTCCGGACAGGGCCAAGGGGACCTATGGCTACACCTTC CASNTPDRAKGTYGYTF
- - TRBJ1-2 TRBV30 TGTGCCTGGGACAGGATTTCCTATGGCTACACCTTC CAWDRISYGYTF
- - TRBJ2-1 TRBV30 TGTGCCTGGAGTGTACTTCGAACAGGGATCCGTGATGAGCAGTTCTTC CAWSVLRTGIRDEQFF
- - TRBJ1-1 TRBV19 TGTGCCAGTAGTATACGACAGCGGGGCGCCACCCGAAACACTGAAGCTTTCTTT CASSIRQRGATRNTEAFF
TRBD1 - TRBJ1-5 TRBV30 TGTGCCTGGAGTGCCGGGGACAGGGGGCGGAAAACTAGCAATCAGCCCCAGCATTTT CAWSAGDRGRKTSNQPQHF